A selection of T cell receptor beta chains follows, all from one sample in a study of blood T cell repertoires in COVID-19. Only in-frame clones appear in the TCRdb table, and some are missing; sequencing was by immunoSEQ multiplex PCR. The data show around 62,000 clones, with less than 90% seen just once and 8.5% to 10% held by the top ten. Sequencing was done on a sample of peripheral blood. The receptors originated from a man aged 45-65 years with active COVID-19. CDR3s include the opening cysteine and the closing phenylalanine or tryptophan. Each record gives: D gene, CDR3 length, clone size, V gene, J gene, CDR3 protein, CDR3 DNA. The D gene is left open where the match is weak. The listing skips clone size in some rows; elsewhere it reads once, few, many or a size class.

>TRBD2|15|.|TRBV5-1|TRBJ2-5
CASSLVSSGGETQYF
TGCGCCAGCAGCTTGGTGTCTAGCGGGGGAGAGACCCAGTACTTC
>TRBD2|14|.|TRBV6-5|TRBJ2-7
CASSYGGGSYEQYF
TGTGCCAGCAGTTACGGGGGGGGCTCCTACGAGCAGTACTTC
>.|15|.|TRBV2|TRBJ2-3
CASRGSPSRTDTQYF
TGTGCCAGCAGAGGCTCCCCTAGCCGCACAGATACGCAGTATTTT
>TRBD1|13|many|TRBV19|TRBJ1-2
CASSDRGSDGYTF
TGTGCCAGTAGTGACAGGGGATCGGATGGCTACACCTTC
>TRBD1|15|.|TRBV5-1|TRBJ2-2
CAPTRGPYNTGELFF
TGCGCCCCTACAAGGGGGCCATATAACACCGGGGAGCTGTTTTTT
>.|15|.|TRBV10-3|TRBJ2-5
CAISESPLGGETQYF
TGTGCCATCAGTGAGTCCCCTTTGGGGGGAGAGACCCAGTACTTC
>.|12|few|TRBV7-9|TRBJ1-5
CASSPGNQPQHF
TGTGCCAGCAGCCCCGGCAATCAGCCCCAGCATTTT
>TRBD1|12|.|TRBV28|TRBJ2-7
CASSLTPGQGIF
TGTGCCAGCAGTTTAACCCCGGGACAGGGGATCTTC
>TRBD1|18|.|TRBV15|TRBJ2-3
CATSRAPPWTGFTDTQYF
TGTGCCACCAGCAGAGCCCCACCTTGGACAGGATTCACAGATACGCAGTATTTT
>.|16|.|TRBV5-1|TRBJ2-2
CASTQEAGPATGELFF
TGCGCCAGCACCCAGGAGGCGGGCCCTGCCACCGGGGAGCTGTTTTTT
>.|14|few|TRBV5-1|TRBJ1-6
CASSFSGYNSPLHF
TGCGCCAGCAGCTTTAGCGGCTATAATTCACCCCTCCACTTT
>TRBD1|15|few|TRBV19|TRBJ2-2
CASSIGTGTTGELFF
TGTGCCAGTAGTATTGGGACAGGGACTACCGGGGAGCTGTTTTTT
>.|14|few|TRBV5-4|TRBJ2-5
CASSSPSPRETQYF
TGTGCCAGCAGCTCCCCGAGCCCAAGAGAGACCCAGTACTTC
>TRBD1|16|.|TRBV7-9|TRBJ2-2
CASNLGQGRPTGELFF
TGTGCCAGCAACTTGGGACAGGGGAGGCCCACCGGGGAGCTGTTTTTT
>TRBD2|19|.|TRBV30|TRBJ2-1
CAWMGLVAGGRGSYNEQFF
TGTGCCTGGATGGGGCTGGTAGCGGGGGGGCGAGGGTCCTACAATGAGCAGTTCTTC
>.|15|.|TRBV7-2|TRBJ2-7
CASSFGGGLSYEQYF
TGTGCCAGCAGCTTTGGCGGGGGCCTCTCCTACGAGCAGTACTTC
>.|17|.|TRBV3-1/TRBV3-2|TRBJ2-1
CASSLRGGRVGLNEQFF
TGTGCCAGCAGCCTACGTGGGGGCCGGGTAGGGTTGAATGAGCAGTTCTTC
>.|15|.|TRBV5-8|TRBJ1-6
CASSWQGHSNSPLHF
TGTGCCAGCAGCTGGCAGGGACACAGTAATTCACCCCTCCACTTT
>.|15|.|TRBV19|TRBJ1-5
CASSIRTPPNQPQHF
TGTGCCAGTAGTATCCGGACACCTCCTAATCAGCCCCAGCATTTT
>.|14|few|TRBV19|TRBJ1-5
CASSMGQRGQPQHF
TGTGCCAGTAGTATGGGTCAACGGGGTCAGCCCCAGCATTTT
>.|14|.|TRBV2|TRBJ1-1
CASSDLGGNTEAFF
TGTGCCAGCAGTGATCTAGGGGGGAACACTGAAGCTTTCTTT
>.|15|.|TRBV5-4|TRBJ1-2
CASSLAREGHYGYTF
TGTGCCAGCAGCTTGGCCAGGGAGGGGCACTATGGCTACACCTTC
>TRBD1|12|.|TRBV5-6|TRBJ1-1
CASSSGGPEAFF
TGTGCCAGCAGCTCAGGGGGGCCTGAAGCTTTCTTT
>TRBD1|12|.|TRBV25-1|TRBJ2-7
CASRGQSYEQYF
TGTGCCAGCAGGGGACAGTCTTACGAGCAGTACTTC
>TRBD1|16|.|TRBV10-2|TRBJ2-5
CASSSGPQGGTETQYF
TGCGCCAGCAGCTCCGGCCCACAGGGGGGAACAGAGACCCAGTACTTC
>.|10|.|TRBV30|TRBJ2-7
CASQGNLQYF
TGTGCCTCCCAGGGGAACCTGCAGTACTTC
>.|14|once|TRBV27|TRBJ1-6
CASSIPSYNSPLHF
TGTGCCAGCAGTATACCGAGTTATAATTCACCCCTCCACTTT